This TCR beta chain stems from a study of shared clonotypes between healthy human individuals. Study-level background: Per donor, three plates held CD4 naive cells, three held CD4 memory, two held CD8 naive and one held CD8 memory.

The ends were cut back, 1 base at V and 12 bases at J, with 13 bases in the middle. The germline V gene has CDR1 MGHDK and CDR2 SYGVNS. CDR3 length equals 13 residues. The data were produced by immunoSEQ multiplex PCR, yet TCRdb's version contains in-frame clones alone and is incomplete. The table shows 2,500,000 or so clones, with around nine tenths occurring only once. This receptor was obtained from a man younger than 30 in good health. Sequenced input: naive CD4+ T cells sorted from blood. Subset indicated: CD45RA+ positively selected. The chain combines TRBV25-1 with TRBJ2-1; D is unresolved. CDR3 in amino acids: CASSELVDQRQFF. CDR3 nucleotides: TGTGCCAGCAGTGAATTAGTGGATCAACGGCAGTTCTTC.